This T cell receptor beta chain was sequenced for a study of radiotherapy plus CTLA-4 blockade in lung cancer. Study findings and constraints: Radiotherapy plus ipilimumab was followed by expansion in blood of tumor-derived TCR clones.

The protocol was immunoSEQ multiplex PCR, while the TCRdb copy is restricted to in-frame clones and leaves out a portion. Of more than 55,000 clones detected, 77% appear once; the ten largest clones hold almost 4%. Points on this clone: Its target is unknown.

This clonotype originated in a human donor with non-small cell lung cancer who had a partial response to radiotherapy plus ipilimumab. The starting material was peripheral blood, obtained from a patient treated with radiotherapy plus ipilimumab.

CDR3 loop: CASSPGGTGDYEQYF. CDR3 bases: TGTGCCAGTAGTCCTGGTGGGACAGGGGACTACGAGCAGTACTTC. V gene TRBV19 combines with J gene TRBJ2-7; 10 bases fit TRBD1. The junction had 7 bases not matched to a gene; V was cut back by 5 bases and J by 3 bases. Germline CDR1 reads LNHDA; CDR2 reads SQIVND (reference sequence). The CDR3 is made up of 15 amino acids.